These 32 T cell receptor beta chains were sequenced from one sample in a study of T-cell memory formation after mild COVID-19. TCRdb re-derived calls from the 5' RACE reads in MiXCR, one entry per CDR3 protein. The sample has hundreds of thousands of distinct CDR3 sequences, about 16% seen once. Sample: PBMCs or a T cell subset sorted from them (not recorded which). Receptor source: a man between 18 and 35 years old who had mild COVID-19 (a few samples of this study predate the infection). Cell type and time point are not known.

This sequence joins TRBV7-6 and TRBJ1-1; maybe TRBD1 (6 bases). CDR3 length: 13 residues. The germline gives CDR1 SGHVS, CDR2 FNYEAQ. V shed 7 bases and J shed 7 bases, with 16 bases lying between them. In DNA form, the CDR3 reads TGTGCCAGCATCTCGACAGGATACAGTGAAGCTTTCTTT. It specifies CASISTGYSEAFF.

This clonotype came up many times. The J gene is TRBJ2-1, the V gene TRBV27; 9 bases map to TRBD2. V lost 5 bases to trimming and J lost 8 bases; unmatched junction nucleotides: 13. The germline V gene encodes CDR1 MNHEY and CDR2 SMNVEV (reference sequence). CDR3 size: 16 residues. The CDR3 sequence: CASSPRGASGAHEQFF. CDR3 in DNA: TGTGCCAGCAGTCCAAGAGGGGCTAGCGGGGCCCATGAGCAGTTCTTC.

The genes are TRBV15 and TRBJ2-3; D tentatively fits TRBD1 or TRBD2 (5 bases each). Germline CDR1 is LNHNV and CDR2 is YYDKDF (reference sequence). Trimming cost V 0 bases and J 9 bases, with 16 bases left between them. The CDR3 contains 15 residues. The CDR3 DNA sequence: TGTGCCACCAGCAGAGATCGGGGCTCATTTTACACGCAGTATTTT. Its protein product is CATSRDRGSFYTQYF.

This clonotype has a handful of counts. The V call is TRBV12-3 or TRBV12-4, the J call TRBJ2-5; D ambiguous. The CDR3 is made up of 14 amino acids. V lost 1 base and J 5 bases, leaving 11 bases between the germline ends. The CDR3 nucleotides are TGTGCCAGCAGTTTAGTGTCCTCGCGGGAGACCCAGTACTTC. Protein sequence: CASSLVSSRETQYF.

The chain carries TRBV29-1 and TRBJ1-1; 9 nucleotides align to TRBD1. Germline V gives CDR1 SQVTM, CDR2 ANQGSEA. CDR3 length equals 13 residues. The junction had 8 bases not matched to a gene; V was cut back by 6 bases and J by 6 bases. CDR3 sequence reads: CSVWGQGGSEAFF. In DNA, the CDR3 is TGCAGCGTGTGGGGACAGGGTGGGTCTGAAGCTTTCTTT.

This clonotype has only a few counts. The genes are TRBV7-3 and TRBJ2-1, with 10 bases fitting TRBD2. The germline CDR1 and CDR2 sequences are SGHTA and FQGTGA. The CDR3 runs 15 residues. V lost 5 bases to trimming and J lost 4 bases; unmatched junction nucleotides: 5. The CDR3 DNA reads TGTGCCAGCAGCATCGGGACTAGCGAATACAATGAGCAGTTCTTC. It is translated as CASSIGTSEYNEQFF.

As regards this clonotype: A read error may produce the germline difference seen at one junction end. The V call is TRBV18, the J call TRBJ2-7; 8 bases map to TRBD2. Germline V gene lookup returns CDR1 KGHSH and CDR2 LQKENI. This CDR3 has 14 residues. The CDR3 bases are TGTGCCAGCTCACCACCACTAGCGGCCTATGAGCAGTACTTC. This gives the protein CASSPPLAAYEQYF.

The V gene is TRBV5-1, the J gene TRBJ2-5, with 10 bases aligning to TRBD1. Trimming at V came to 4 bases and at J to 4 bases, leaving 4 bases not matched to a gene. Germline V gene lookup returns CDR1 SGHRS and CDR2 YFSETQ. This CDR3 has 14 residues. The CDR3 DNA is TGCGCCAGCAGCAACGGACAGGGGGGAGAGACCCAGTACTTC. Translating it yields CASSNGQGGETQYF.

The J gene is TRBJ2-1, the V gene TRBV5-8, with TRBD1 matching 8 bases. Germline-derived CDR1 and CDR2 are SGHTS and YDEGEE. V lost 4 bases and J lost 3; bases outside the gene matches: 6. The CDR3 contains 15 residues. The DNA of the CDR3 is TGTGCCAGCAGCCTGGGACAGGCCCACTACAATGAGCAGTTCTTC. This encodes CASSLGQAHYNEQFF. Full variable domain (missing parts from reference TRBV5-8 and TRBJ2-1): EAGVTQSPTHLIKTRGQQATLRCSPISGHTSVYWYQQALGLGLQFLLWYDEGEERNRGNFPPRFSGRQFPNYSSELNVNALELEDSALYLCASSLGQAHYNEQFFGPGTRLTVL.

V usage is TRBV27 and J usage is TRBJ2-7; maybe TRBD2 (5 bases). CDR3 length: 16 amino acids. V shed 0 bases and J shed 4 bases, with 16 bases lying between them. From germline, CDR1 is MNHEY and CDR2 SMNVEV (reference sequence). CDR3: CASSLSSFGGLYEQYF. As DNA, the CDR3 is TGTGCCAGCAGTTTATCGAGTTTTGGAGGCCTTTACGAGCAGTACTTC.

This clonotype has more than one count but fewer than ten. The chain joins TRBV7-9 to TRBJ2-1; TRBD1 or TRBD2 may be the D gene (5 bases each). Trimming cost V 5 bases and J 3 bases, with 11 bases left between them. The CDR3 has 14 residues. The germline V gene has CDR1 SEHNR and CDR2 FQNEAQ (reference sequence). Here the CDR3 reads CASSLGDLYNEQFF. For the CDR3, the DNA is TGTGCCAGCAGCCTGGGGGACCTCTACAATGAGCAGTTCTTC. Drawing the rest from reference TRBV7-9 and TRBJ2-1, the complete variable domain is DTGVSQNPRHKITKRGQNVTFRCDPISEHNRLYWYRQTLGQGPEFLTYFQNEAQLEKSRLLSDRFSAERPKGSFSTLEIQRTEQGDSAMYLCASSLGDLYNEQFFGPGTRLTVL.

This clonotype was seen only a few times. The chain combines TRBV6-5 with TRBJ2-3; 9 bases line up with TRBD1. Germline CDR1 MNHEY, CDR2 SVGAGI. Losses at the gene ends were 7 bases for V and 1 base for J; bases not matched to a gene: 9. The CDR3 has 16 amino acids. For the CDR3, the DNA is TGTGCCAGCATCCCACAGGGGGCGGGGGGCACAGATACGCAGTATTTT. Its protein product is CASIPQGAGGTDTQYF.

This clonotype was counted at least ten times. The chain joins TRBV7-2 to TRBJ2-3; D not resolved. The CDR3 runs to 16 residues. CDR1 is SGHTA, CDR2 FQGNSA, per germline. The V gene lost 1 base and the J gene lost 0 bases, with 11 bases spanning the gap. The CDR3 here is CASSLGAELSTDTQYF. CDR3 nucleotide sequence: TGTGCCAGCAGCTTAGGTGCGGAGCTTAGCACAGATACGCAGTATTTT.

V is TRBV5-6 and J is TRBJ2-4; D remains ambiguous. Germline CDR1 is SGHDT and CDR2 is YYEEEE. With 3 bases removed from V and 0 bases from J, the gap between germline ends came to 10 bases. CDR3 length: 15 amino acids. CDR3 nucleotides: TGTGCCAGCAGCTCGGGCAGAGTAGCCAAAAACATTCAGTACTTC. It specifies CASSSGRVAKNIQYF. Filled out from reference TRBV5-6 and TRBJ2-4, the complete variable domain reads DAGVTQSPTHLIKTRGQQVTLRCSPKSGHDTVSWYQQALGQGPQFIFQYYEEEERQRGNFPDRFSGHQFPNYSSELNVNALLLGDSALYLCASSSGRVAKNIQYFGAGTRLSVL.

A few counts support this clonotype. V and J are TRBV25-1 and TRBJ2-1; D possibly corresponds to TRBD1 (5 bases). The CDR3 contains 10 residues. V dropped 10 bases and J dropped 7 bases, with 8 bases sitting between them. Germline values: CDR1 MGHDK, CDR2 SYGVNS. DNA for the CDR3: TGTGCCACAGGGTGGAATGAGCAGTTCTTC. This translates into CATGWNEQFF. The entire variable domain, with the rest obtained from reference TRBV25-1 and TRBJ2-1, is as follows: EADIYQTPRYLVIGTGKKITLECSQTMGHDKMYWYQQDPGMELHLIHYSYGVNSTEKGDLSSESTVSRIRTEHFPLTLESARPSHTSQYLCATGWNEQFFGPGTRLTVL.

The CDR3 DNA reads as TGTGCCAGCAGCCGGGGGGGCGGCTACGAGCAGTACTTC. The encoded protein is CASSRGGGYEQYF. The gene calls are TRBV4-2 and TRBJ2-7, with a tentative D call TRBD2 (7 bases). Germline lookup yields CDR1 LGHNA and CDR2 YNFKEQ. V shed 4 bases and J shed 3 bases, with 10 bases lying between them. The CDR3 sequence is 13 residues long.

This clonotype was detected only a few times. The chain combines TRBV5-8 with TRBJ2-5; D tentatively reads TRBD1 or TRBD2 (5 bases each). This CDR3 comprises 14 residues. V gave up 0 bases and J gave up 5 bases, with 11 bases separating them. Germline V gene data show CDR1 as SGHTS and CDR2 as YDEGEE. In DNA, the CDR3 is TGTGCCAGCAGCTTGGGAGGGGCCGAGGAGACCCAGTACTTC. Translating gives CASSLGGAEETQYF.

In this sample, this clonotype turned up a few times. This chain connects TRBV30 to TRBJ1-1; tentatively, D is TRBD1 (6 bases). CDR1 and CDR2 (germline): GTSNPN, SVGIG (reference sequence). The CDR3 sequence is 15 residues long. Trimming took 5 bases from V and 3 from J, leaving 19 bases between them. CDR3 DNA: TGTGCCTGGTCGGTCGGGGGGGGCCTCGACACTGAAGCTTTCTTT. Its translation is CAWSVGGGLDTEAFF.

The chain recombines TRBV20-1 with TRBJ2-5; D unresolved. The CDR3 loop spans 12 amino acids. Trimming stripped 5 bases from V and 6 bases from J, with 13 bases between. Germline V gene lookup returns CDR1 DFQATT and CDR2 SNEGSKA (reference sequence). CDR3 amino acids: CSALGTSKTQYF. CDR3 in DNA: TGCAGTGCTTTGGGTACCTCGAAGACCCAGTACTTC.

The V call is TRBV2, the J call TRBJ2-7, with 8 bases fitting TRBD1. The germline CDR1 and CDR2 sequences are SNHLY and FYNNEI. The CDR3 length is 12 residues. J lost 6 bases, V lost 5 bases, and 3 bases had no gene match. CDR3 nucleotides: TGTGCCAGCAGTCTACAGGGGGGCGAGCAGTACGTC. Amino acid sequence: CASSLQGGEQYV.

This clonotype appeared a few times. CDR3 nucleotides: TGTGCCATCAGTGATATCCCTAGCGGCTACACCTTC. This encodes CAISDIPSGYTF. The V call is TRBV10-3, the J call TRBJ1-2; D unresolved. CDR1 and CDR2 (germline): ENHRY, SYGVKD. This CDR3 has 12 amino acids. The ends were cut back, 3 bases at V and 8 bases at J, with 10 bases in the middle.

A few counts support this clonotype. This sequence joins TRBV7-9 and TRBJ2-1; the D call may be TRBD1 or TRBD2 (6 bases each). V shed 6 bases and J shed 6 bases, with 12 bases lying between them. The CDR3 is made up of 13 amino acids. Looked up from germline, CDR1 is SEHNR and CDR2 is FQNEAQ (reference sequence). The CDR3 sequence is CASRTEGGNEQFF. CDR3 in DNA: TGTGCCAGCAGAACGGAGGGGGGCAATGAGCAGTTCTTC.

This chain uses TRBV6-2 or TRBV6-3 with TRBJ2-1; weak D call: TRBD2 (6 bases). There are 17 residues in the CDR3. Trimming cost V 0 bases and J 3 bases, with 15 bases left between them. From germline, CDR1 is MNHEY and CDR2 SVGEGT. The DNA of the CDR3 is TGTGCCAGCAGTTACTCTCCCCCCGGAGGGGTCTACAATGAGCAGTTCTTC. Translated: CASSYSPPGGVYNEQFF.

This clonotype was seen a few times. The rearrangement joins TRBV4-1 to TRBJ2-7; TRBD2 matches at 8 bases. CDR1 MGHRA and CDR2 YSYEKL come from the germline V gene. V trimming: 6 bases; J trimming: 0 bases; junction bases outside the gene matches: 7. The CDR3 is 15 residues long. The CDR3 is CASSSGGWSSYEQYF. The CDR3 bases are TGCGCCAGCAGTTCGGGGGGGTGGAGCTCCTACGAGCAGTACTTC.

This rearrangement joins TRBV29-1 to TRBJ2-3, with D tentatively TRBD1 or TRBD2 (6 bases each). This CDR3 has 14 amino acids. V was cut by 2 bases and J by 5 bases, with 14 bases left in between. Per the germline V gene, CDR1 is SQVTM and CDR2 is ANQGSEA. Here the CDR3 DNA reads TGCAGCGTTGAATACCGGGGGCTGTTAGATACGCAGTATTTT. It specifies CSVEYRGLLDTQYF.

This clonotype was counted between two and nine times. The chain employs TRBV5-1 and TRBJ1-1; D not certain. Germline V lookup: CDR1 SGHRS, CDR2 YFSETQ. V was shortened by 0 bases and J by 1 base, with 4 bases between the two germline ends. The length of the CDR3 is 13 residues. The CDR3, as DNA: TGCGCCAGCAGCTTGGCTTGGAACACTGAAGCTTTCTTT. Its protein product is CASSLAWNTEAFF. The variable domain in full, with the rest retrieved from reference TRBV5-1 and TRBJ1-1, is KAGVTQTPRYLIKTRGQQVTLSCSPISGHRSVSWYQQTPGQGLQFLFEYFSETQRNKGNFPGRFSGRQFSNSRSEMNVSTLELGDSALYLCASSLAWNTEAFFGQGTRLTVV.

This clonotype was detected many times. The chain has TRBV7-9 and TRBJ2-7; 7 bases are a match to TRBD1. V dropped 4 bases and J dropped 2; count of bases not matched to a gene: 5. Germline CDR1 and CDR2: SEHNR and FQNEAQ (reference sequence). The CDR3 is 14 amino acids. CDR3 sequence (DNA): TGTGCCAGCAGCTCCGGGACAGCGACCTACGAGCAGTACTTC. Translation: CASSSGTATYEQYF.

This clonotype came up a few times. CDR3 coding DNA: TGTGCCAGCTCACCAGGAGTTCAACGAAGCGAGCAGTACTTC. This codes for CASSPGVQRSEQYF. The chain couples TRBV18 to TRBJ2-7; D gene ambiguous. Trimming left V 2 bases short and J 6 bases short, with 14 bases between. This CDR3 is built from 14 residues. Germline values: CDR1 KGHSH, CDR2 LQKENI. Based on the CDR3 plus reference TRBV18 and TRBJ2-7, the full variable domain is NAGVMQNPRHLVRRRGQEARLRCSPMKGHSHVYWYRQLPEEGLKFMVYLQKENIIDESGMPKERFSAEFPKEGPSILRIQQVVRGDSAAYFCASSPGVQRSEQYFGPGTRLTVT.

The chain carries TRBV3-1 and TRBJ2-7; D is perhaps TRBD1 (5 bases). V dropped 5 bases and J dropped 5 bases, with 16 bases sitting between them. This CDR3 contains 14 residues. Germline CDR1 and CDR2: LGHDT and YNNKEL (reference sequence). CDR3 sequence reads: CASSLAGSGNEQYF. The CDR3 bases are TGTGCCAGCAGCTTAGCAGGGTCAGGAAACGAGCAGTACTTC.

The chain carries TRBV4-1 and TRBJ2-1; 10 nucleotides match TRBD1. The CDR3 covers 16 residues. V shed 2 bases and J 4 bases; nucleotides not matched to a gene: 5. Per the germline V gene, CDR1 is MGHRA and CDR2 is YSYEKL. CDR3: CASSQTGQGIYNEQFF. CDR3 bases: TGCGCCAGCAGCCAAACGGGACAGGGGATTTACAATGAGCAGTTCTTC.

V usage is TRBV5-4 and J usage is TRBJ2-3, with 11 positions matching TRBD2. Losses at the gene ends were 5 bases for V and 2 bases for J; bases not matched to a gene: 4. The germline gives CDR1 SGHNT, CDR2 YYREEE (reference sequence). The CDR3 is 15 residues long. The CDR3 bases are TGTGCCAGCAGACGTAGCGGGGGGGCCACAGATACGCAGTATTTT. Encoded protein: CASRRSGGATDTQYF.

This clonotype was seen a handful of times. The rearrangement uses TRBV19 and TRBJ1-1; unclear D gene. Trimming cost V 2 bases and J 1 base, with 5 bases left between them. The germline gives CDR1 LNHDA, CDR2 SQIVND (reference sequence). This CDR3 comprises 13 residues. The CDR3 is CASSITRNTEAFF. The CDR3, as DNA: TGTGCCAGTAGTATAACCCGGAACACTGAAGCTTTCTTT. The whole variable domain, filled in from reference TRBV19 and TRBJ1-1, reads DGGITQSPKYLFRKEGQNVTLSCEQNLNHDAMYWYRQDPGQGLRLIYYSQIVNDFQKGDIAEGYSVSREKKESFPLTVTSAQKNPTAFYLCASSITRNTEAFFGQGTRLTVV.